The T cell receptor (beta chain) described here comes from a study of human T cells and chemical hapten exposure. Study summary: Cases of alopecia areata, totalis or universalis occurred in a predominantly female patient group.

This CDR3 region has 15 residues. The germline V gene has CDR1 MNHEY and CDR2 SVGAGI. The V segment lost 5 bases and the J segment 2 bases; nucleotides outside the gene matches: 8. TCRdb re-called the RACE reads through MiXCR, storing one row per CDR3 protein. The sample carries some 80,000 distinct CDR3 sequences, roughly 10% recorded once. Study-wide results and limits: Versus controls, significantly more large CDR3 similarity clusters arose from expanded TCRs. Sensitizing to DPC left TCRs with a frequency above 1 in 1000 unaltered.

Concerning this clonotype itself: Its antigen is undetermined.

Time point meaning: patch test 1, 2 weeks after DPC sensitization. Treatment reported: therapeutic diphenylcyclopropenone sensitization with weekly scalp DPC. The study drew its donors from alopecia patients who were 18 to 70 years old and suitable for DPC. The chain recombines TRBV6-5 with TRBJ2-7; 8 bases line up with TRBD1. The receptor was derived from a woman between 50 and 59 years old with alopecia areata. Some clones in this sample may be carry-over from other donors' samples. The source material was whole blood, sampled in connection with sensitization to the hapten diphenylcyclopropenone (DPC). Here the CDR3 DNA reads TGTGCCAGCAGTCCACCTCGGACAGGGACCTACGAGCAGTACTTC. Translation: CASSPPRTGTYEQYF.